Below, one T cell receptor (beta chain) is given with its context. Its target is not known. The sample originates from a study of T cell clonotyping in hematopoietic cell transplantation. Whole-study context: Recipient samples before transplant were obtained post-cytoreduction. The study's findings and limits: Broader posttransplant TCR repertoire diversity was predicted by graft donor and pretransplant recipient Inverse Simpson Index values. Pathologically expanded recipient clonotypes increased progressively from day 30 to day 180 as diversity fell.

The method was immunoSEQ multiplex PCR; TCRdb's version includes in-frame clones alone and lacks a portion of them. The sample includes 25,000 to 30,000 clones, approximately 82% of them seen just once. The sample's time point: recipient sample about 28 days before transplant, after cytoreduction. V was cut by 0 bases and J by 0 bases, with 13 bases left in between. CDR1 is SGHRS and CDR2 is YFSETQ in the germline V gene. This CDR3 is built from 16 residues. This clonotype originated in a man aged 35 to 55 with acute myeloid leukemia. Some clones in this sample may be carry-over from other donors' samples. Source: peripheral blood mononuclear cells, taken before stem cell transplant. This chain uses TRBV5-1 with TRBJ2-7; D is unclear. The chain's CDR3 is CASSLVPRADSYEQYF. In DNA form, the CDR3 reads TGCGCCAGCAGCTTGGTTCCTCGGGCGGACTCCTACGAGCAGTACTTC.